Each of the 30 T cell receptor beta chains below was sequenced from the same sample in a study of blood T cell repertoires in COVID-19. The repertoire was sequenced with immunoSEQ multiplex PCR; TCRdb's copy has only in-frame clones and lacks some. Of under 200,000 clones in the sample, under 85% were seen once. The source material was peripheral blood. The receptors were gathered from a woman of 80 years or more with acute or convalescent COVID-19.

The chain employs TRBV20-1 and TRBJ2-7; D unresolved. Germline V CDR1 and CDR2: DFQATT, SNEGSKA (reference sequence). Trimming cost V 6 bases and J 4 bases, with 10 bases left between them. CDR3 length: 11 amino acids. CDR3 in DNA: TGCAGTGCCCTTTCCAGGTACGAGCAGTACTTC. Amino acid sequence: CSALSRYEQYF.

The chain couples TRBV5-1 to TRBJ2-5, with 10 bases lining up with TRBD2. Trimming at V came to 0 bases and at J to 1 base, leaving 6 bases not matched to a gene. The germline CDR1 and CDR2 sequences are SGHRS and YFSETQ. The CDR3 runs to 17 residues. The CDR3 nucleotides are TGCGCCAGCAGCTTGGATTCCCTAGCGGGGGCCCAAGAGACCCAGTACTTC. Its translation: CASSLDSLAGAQETQYF.

The CDR3 reads CASSPVGHRGRNYGYTF. DNA for the CDR3: TGTGCCAGCAGTCCCGTGGGTCACAGGGGACGCAACTATGGCTACACCTTC. The rearrangement links TRBV2 to TRBJ1-2; 7 bases agree with TRBD1. Germline V gene data show CDR1 as SNHLY and CDR2 as FYNNEI. The CDR3 spans 17 residues. V dropped 5 bases and J dropped 2; count of bases not matched to a gene: 14.

The CDR3 DNA is TGTGCCAGCAGCTTTAGGACAGGTCTGAATTCACCCCTCCACTTT. Protein: CASSFRTGLNSPLHF. V usage is TRBV11-2 and J usage is TRBJ1-6; TRBD1 aligns across 7 bases. Germline V gene sequence: CDR1 SGHAT, CDR2 FQNNGV. The CDR3 spans 15 residues. Germline trimming cut 3 bases from V and 7 bases from J; bases unmatched to any gene: 6.

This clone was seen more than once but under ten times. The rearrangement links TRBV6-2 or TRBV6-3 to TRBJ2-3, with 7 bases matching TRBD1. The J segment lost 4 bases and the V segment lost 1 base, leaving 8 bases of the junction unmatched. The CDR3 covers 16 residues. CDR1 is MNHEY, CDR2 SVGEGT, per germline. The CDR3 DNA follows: TGTGCCAGCAGTTACTGGGACAGATCGTGGGCAGATACGCAGTATTTT. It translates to CASSYWDRSWADTQYF.

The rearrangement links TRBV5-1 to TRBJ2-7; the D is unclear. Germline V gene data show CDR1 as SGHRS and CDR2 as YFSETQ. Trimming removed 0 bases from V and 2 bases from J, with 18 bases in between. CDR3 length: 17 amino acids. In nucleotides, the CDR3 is TGCGCCAGCAGCTTGGGGTTAGTCCCTCTCCATACCTACGAGCAGTACTTC. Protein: CASSLGLVPLHTYEQYF.

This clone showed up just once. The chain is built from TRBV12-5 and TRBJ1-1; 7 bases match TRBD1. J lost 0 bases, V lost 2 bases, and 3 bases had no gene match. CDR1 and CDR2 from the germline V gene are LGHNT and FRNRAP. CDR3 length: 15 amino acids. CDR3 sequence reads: CASGLTTGLNTEAFF. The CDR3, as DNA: TGTGCTAGTGGTTTGACGACAGGGCTGAACACTGAAGCTTTCTTT.

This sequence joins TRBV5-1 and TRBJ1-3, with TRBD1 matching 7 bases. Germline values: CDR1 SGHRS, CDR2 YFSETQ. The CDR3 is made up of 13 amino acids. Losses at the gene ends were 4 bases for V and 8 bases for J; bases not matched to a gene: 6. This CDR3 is CASSPTGFDTIYF. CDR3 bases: TGCGCCAGCAGCCCGACAGGGTTCGACACCATATATTTT.

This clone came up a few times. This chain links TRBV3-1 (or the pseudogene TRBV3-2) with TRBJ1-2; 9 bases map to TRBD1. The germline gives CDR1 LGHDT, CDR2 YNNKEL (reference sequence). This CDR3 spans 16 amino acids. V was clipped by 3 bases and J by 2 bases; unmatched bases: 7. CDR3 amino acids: CASSHGTGTVNYGYTF. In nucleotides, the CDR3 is TGTGCCAGCAGCCACGGGACAGGGACGGTAAACTATGGCTACACCTTC.

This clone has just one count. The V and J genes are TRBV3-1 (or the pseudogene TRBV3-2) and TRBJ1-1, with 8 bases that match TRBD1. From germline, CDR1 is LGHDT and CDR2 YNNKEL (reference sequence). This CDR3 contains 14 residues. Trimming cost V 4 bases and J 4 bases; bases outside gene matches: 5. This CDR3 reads CASSPRTGFTEAFF. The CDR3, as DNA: TGTGCCAGCAGCCCTAGGACAGGGTTCACTGAAGCTTTCTTT.

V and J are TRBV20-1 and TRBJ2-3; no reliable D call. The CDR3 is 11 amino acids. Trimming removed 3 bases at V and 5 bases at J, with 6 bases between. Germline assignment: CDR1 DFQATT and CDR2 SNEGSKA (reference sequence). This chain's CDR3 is CSASSRDTQYF. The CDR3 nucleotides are TGCAGTGCTAGTTCCCGAGATACGCAGTATTTT.

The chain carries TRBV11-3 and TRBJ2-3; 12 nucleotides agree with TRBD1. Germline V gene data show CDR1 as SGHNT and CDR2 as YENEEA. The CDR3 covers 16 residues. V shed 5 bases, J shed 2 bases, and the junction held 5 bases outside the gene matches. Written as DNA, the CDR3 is TGTGCCAGCAGCGTAGGGACAGGGGGCCCCACAGATACGCAGTATTTT. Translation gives CASSVGTGGPTDTQYF.

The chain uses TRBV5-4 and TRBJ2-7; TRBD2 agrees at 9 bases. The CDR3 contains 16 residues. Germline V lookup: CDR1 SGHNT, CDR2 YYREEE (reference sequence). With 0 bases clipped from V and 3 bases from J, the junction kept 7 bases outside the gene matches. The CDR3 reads CASSLGGASGDYEQYF. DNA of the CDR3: TGTGCCAGCAGCTTGGGTGGGGCTAGCGGGGACTACGAGCAGTACTTC.

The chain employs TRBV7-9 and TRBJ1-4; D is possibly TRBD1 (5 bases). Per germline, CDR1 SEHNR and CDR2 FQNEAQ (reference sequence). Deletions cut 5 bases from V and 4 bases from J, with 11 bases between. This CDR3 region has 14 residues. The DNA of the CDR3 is TGTGCCAGCAGCGCCGGAGACAGTAATGAAAAACTGTTTTTT. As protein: CASSAGDSNEKLFF.

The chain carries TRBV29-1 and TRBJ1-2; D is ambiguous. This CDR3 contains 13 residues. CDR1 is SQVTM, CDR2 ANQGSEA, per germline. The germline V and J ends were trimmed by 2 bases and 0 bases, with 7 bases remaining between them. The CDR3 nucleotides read TGCAGCGTTGAACCCGCGACTAACTATGGCTACACCTTC. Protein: CSVEPATNYGYTF.

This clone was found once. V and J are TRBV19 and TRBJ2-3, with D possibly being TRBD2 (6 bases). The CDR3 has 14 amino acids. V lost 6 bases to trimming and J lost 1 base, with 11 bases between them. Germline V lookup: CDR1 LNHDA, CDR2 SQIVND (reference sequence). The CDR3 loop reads CASSPGLRTDTQYF. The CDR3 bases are TGTGCCAGTAGCCCGGGACTTCGCACAGATACGCAGTATTTT.

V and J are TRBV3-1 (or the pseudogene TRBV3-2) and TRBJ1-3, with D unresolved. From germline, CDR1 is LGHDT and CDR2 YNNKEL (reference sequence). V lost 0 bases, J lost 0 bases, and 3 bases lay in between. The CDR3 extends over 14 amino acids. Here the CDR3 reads CASSQEHSGNTIYF. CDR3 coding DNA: TGTGCCAGCAGCCAAGAACACTCTGGAAACACCATATATTTT.

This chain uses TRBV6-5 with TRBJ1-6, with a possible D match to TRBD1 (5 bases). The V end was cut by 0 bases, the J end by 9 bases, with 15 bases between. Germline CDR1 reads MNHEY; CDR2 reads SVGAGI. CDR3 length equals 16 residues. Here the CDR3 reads CASSYSTAGIGSPLHF. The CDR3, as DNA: TGTGCCAGCAGTTACTCGACCGCAGGGATAGGTTCACCCCTCCACTTT.

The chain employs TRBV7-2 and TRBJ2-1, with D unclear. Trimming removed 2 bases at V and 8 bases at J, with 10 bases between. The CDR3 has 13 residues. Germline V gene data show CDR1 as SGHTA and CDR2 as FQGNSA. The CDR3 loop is CASSLNRQYEQFF. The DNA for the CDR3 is TGTGCCAGCAGCTTAAACCGTCAGTATGAGCAGTTCTTC.

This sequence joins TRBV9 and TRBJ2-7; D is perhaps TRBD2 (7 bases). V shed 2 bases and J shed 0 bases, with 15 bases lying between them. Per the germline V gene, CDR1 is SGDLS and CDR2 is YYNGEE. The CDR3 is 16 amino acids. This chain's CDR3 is CASSVGGAALSYEQYF. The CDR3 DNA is TGTGCCAGCAGCGTTGGGGGGGCAGCCCTCTCCTACGAGCAGTACTTC.

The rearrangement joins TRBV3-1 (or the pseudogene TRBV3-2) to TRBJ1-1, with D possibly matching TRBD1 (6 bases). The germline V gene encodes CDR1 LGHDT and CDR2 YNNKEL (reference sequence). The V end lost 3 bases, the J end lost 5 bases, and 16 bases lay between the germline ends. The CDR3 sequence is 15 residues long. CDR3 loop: CASSHFTGRVTEAFF. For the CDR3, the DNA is TGTGCCAGCAGCCACTTTACAGGGAGGGTGACTGAAGCTTTCTTT.

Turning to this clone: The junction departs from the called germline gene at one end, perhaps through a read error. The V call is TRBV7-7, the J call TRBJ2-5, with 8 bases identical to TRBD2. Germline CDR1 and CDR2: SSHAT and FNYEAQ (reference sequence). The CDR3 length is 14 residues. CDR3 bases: TGTGCTAGCAGTAGCTCCGGGGGGGACTCGACCCAGTACTTC. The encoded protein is CASSSSGGDSTQYF. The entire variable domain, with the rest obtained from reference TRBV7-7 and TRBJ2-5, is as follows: GAGVSQSPRYKVTKRGQDVTLRCDPISSHATLYWYQQALGQGPEFLTYFNYEAQPDKSGLPSDRFSAERPEGSISTLTIQRTEQRDSAMYRCASSSSGGDSTQYFGPGTRLLVL.

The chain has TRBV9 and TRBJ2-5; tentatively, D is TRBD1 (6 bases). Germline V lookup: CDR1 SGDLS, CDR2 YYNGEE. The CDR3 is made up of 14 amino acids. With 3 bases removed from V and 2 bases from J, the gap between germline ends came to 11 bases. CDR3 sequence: CASSDGTSQETQYF. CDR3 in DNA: TGTGCCAGCAGCGATGGGACAAGTCAAGAGACCCAGTACTTC.

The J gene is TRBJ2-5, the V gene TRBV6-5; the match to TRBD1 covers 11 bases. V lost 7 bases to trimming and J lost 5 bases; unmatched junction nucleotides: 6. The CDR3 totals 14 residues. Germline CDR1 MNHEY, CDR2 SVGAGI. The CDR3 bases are TGTGCCAGCACCCGGACAGGGGGCGGTGAGACCCAGTACTTC. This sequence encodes CASTRTGGGETQYF.

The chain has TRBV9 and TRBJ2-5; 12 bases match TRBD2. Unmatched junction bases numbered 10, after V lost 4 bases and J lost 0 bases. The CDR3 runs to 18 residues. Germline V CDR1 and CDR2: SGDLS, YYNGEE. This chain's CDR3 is CASSFSASSGGDQETQYF. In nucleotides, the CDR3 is TGTGCCAGCAGCTTCTCCGCGTCTAGCGGGGGGGACCAAGAGACCCAGTACTTC.

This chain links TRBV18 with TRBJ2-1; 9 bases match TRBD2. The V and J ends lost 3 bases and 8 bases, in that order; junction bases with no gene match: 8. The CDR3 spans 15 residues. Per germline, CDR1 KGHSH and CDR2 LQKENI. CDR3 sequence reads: CASSPPGLASHEQFF. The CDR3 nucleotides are TGTGCCAGCTCACCCCCGGGACTAGCTAGCCATGAGCAGTTCTTC. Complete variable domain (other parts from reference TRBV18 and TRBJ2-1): NAGVMQNPRHLVRRRGQEARLRCSPMKGHSHVYWYRQLPEEGLKFMVYLQKENIIDESGMPKERFSAEFPKEGPSILRIQQVVRGDSAAYFCASSPPGLASHEQFFGPGTRLTVL.

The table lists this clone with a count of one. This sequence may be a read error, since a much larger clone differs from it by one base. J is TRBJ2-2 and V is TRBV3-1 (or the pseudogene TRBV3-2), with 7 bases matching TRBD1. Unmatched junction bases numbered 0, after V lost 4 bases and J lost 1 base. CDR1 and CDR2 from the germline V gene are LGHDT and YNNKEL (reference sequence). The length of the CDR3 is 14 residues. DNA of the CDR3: TGTGCCAGCAGCCGGACAGGGAACACCGGGGAGCTGTTTTTT. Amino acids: CASSRTGNTGELFF.

The DNA of the CDR3 is TGTGCCAGCAGCGTAAGGTCAGGCAGCCCCGAGTCTTATTCACCCCTCCACTTT. It codes for CASSVRSGSPESYSPLHF. V gene TRBV9 combines with J gene TRBJ1-6, with D hard to call. Per the germline V gene, CDR1 is SGDLS and CDR2 is YYNGEE. Deletions cut 1 base from V and 8 bases from J, with 22 bases between. CDR3 length equals 18 residues.

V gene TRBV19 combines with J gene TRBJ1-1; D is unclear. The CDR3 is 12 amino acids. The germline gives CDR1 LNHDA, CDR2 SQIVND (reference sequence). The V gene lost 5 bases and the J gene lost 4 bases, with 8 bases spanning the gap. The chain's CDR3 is CASSFAGTEAFF. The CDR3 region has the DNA TGTGCCAGTAGTTTTGCGGGCACTGAAGCTTTCTTT.

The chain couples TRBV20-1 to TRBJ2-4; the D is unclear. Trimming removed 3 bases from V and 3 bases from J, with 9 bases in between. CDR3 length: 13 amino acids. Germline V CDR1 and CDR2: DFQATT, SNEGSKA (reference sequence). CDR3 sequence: CSASRQDKNIQYF. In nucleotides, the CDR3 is TGCAGTGCTAGTCGTCAGGACAAAAACATTCAGTACTTC.